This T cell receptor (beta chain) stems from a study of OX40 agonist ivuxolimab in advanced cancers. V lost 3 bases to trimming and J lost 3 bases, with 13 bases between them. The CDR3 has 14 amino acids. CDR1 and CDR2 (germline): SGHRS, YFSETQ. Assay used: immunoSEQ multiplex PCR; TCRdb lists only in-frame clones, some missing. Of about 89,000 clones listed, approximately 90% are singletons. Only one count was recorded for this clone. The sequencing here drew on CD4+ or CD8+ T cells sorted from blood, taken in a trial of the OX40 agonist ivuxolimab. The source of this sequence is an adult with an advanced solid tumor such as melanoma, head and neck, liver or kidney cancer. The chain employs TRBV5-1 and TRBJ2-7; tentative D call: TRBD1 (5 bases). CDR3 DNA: TGCGCCAGCAGCTACCAGACAGACAGCTACGAGCAGTACTTC. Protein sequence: CASSYQTDSYEQYF.